Listed below are T cell receptor beta chains from one sample, sequenced in a study of response to subunit inactivated influenza vaccine. TCRdb called the RT-PCR reads again in MiXCR, with one record for every CDR3 protein. The sample holds 560,000 or so distinct CDR3 sequences, 7.6% seen once. The sequencing used PBMCs from blood, collected about 24 months after vaccination. Receptors originate from a man between 50 and 69 years old who received an inactivated influenza vaccine. Each CDR3 is given with its conserved first and last residue. D genes are given only for firm matches. Some rows have no size entry. The others give once, few or many, or a class for an expanded clone.

j_call: TRBJ2-3; clone_size: .; v_call: TRBV6-2/TRBV6-3; d_call: .; cdr3_aa: CASSMALPGSDTQYF; cdr3_nt: TGTGCCAGCAGCATGGCCCTGCCGGGCTCAGATACGCAGTATTTT
j_call: TRBJ2-1; clone_size: many; v_call: TRBV7-8; d_call: TRBD2; cdr3_aa: CASSLDPIAGEQFF; cdr3_nt: TGTGCCAGCAGCTTAGACCCGATAGCGGGTGAGCAGTTCTTC
j_call: TRBJ2-2; clone_size: many; v_call: TRBV15; d_call: TRBD2; cdr3_aa: CATSRGLAGNTGELFF; cdr3_nt: TGTGCCACCAGCAGGGGCCTAGCGGGGAACACCGGGGAGCTGTTTTTT
j_call: TRBJ2-5; clone_size: .; v_call: TRBV5-4; d_call: .; cdr3_aa: CASSLGARVGETQYF; cdr3_nt: TGTGCCAGCAGCTTGGGCGCCAGGGTTGGAGAGACCCAGTACTTC
j_call: TRBJ1-4; clone_size: .; v_call: TRBV4-3; d_call: TRBD1; cdr3_aa: CASSPWTGGDDKLFF; cdr3_nt: TGCGCCAGCAGCCCCTGGACAGGGGGAGATGATAAACTGTTTTTT
j_call: TRBJ2-3; clone_size: .; v_call: TRBV5-1; d_call: .; cdr3_aa: CASSPLGLSAAASGDTQYF; cdr3_nt: TGCGCCAGCAGCCCCCTTGGGTTATCGGCGGCGGCCTCGGGTGATACGCAGTATTTT
j_call: TRBJ2-2; clone_size: few; v_call: TRBV29-1; d_call: .; cdr3_aa: CSVGQGTGELFF; cdr3_nt: TGCAGCGTGGGTCAAGGGACCGGGGAGCTGTTTTTT
j_call: TRBJ2-3; clone_size: few; v_call: TRBV27; d_call: .; cdr3_aa: CASSPPAFTDTQYF; cdr3_nt: TGTGCCAGCAGCCCGCCCGCGTTCACAGATACGCAGTATTTT
j_call: TRBJ1-5; clone_size: many; v_call: TRBV12-3/TRBV12-4; d_call: .; cdr3_aa: CASSPLWGNQPQHF; cdr3_nt: TGTGCCAGCAGCCCACTCTGGGGCAATCAGCCCCAGCATTTT
j_call: TRBJ2-2; clone_size: many; v_call: TRBV7-6; d_call: .; cdr3_aa: CASSPGGTLNTGELFF; cdr3_nt: TGTGCCAGCAGCCCAGGTGGGACCTTGAACACCGGGGAGCTGTTTTTT
j_call: TRBJ2-2; clone_size: .; v_call: TRBV5-4; d_call: .; cdr3_aa: CASSRIIQGQTGELFF; cdr3_nt: TGTGCCAGCAGCCGAATTATACAGGGCCAAACCGGGGAGCTGTTTTTT
j_call: TRBJ2-7; clone_size: many; v_call: TRBV6-1; d_call: TRBD1; cdr3_aa: CASRKGTGMDEQYF; cdr3_nt: TGTGCCAGCAGGAAAGGGACAGGGATGGACGAGCAGTACTTC
j_call: TRBJ2-1; clone_size: .; v_call: TRBV10-3; d_call: TRBD2; cdr3_aa: CAISGSERGAYNEQFF; cdr3_nt: TGTGCCATCAGTGGGTCCGAGCGGGGAGCCTACAATGAGCAGTTCTTC
j_call: TRBJ2-7; clone_size: .; v_call: TRBV28; d_call: .; cdr3_aa: CASRTGSLYEQYF; cdr3_nt: TGTGCCAGCAGAACCGGGAGCCTCTACGAGCAGTACTTC
j_call: TRBJ2-3; clone_size: many; v_call: TRBV3-1; d_call: .; cdr3_aa: CASSQEGTFTDTQYF; cdr3_nt: TGTGCCAGCAGCCAAGAGGGGACCTTCACAGATACGCAGTATTTT
j_call: TRBJ2-5; clone_size: few; v_call: TRBV7-2; d_call: .; cdr3_aa: CASSTVPETQYF; cdr3_nt: TGTGCCAGCAGCACTGTACCGGAGACCCAGTACTTC
j_call: TRBJ2-2; clone_size: few; v_call: TRBV7-8; d_call: .; cdr3_aa: CASSSRRTGELFF; cdr3_nt: TGTGCCAGCAGCTCCCGAAGGACCGGGGAGCTGTTTTTT
j_call: TRBJ1-2; clone_size: .; v_call: TRBV6-1; d_call: TRBD1; cdr3_aa: CASKMTGGNYGYTF; cdr3_nt: TGTGCCAGCAAAATGACAGGGGGGAACTATGGCTACACCTTC
j_call: TRBJ2-5; clone_size: .; v_call: TRBV11-2; d_call: .; cdr3_aa: CASSSTNRETQYF; cdr3_nt: TGTGCCAGCAGCTCGACGAACAGAGAGACCCAGTACTTC
j_call: TRBJ2-5; clone_size: .; v_call: TRBV5-1; d_call: TRBD2; cdr3_aa: CASSLSPAGVWETQYF; cdr3_nt: TGCGCCAGCAGCTTGAGTCCCGCGGGAGTTTGGGAGACCCAGTACTTC
j_call: TRBJ1-2; clone_size: many; v_call: TRBV5-6; d_call: .; cdr3_aa: CASSRGQGRDYGYTF; cdr3_nt: TGTGCCAGCAGCCGAGGGCAGGGACGGGACTATGGCTACACCTTC
j_call: TRBJ2-3; clone_size: .; v_call: TRBV12-3/TRBV12-4; d_call: .; cdr3_aa: CASRSQGTNTDTQYF; cdr3_nt: TGTGCCAGCAGGTCGCAAGGGACGAACACAGATACGCAGTATTTT
j_call: TRBJ2-1; clone_size: .; v_call: TRBV28; d_call: .; cdr3_aa: CASSLRALNEQFF; cdr3_nt: TGTGCCAGCAGTTTAAGAGCCCTCAATGAGCAGTTCTTC
j_call: TRBJ2-7; clone_size: .; v_call: TRBV7-2; d_call: .; cdr3_aa: CASSLGFGLGSSYEQYF; cdr3_nt: TGTGCCAGCAGCTTAGGTTTCGGCCTGGGGAGCTCCTACGAGCAGTACTTC
j_call: TRBJ2-1; clone_size: many; v_call: TRBV6-2/TRBV6-3; d_call: .; cdr3_aa: CASSWTTQWEQFF; cdr3_nt: TGTGCCAGCAGTTGGACTACCCAGTGGGAGCAGTTCTTC
j_call: TRBJ2-7; clone_size: many; v_call: TRBV10-3; d_call: TRBD2; cdr3_aa: CATGQIPLAGGPESEQYF; cdr3_nt: TGTGCCACCGGACAGATCCCATTAGCGGGGGGGCCTGAGAGCGAGCAGTACTTC
j_call: TRBJ2-1; clone_size: .; v_call: TRBV30; d_call: .; cdr3_aa: CANAAWGGNNEQFF; cdr3_nt: TGTGCCAACGCCGCATGGGGGGGCAACAATGAGCAGTTCTTC
j_call: TRBJ2-1; clone_size: .; v_call: TRBV7-2; d_call: TRBD2; cdr3_aa: CASSTPWGGSFYNEQFF; cdr3_nt: TGTGCCAGCAGCACCCCGTGGGGCGGGAGCTTTTACAATGAGCAGTTCTTC
j_call: TRBJ1-1; clone_size: few; v_call: TRBV10-2; d_call: .; cdr3_aa: CASRRGPGTEAFF; cdr3_nt: TGCGCCAGCAGGAGAGGACCGGGCACTGAAGCTTTCTTT
j_call: TRBJ2-3; clone_size: many; v_call: TRBV20-1; d_call: TRBD2; cdr3_aa: CSAREASGSEQYF; cdr3_nt: TGCAGTGCTAGAGAAGCTAGCGGGAGCGAGCAGTATTTT
j_call: TRBJ2-7; clone_size: .; v_call: TRBV12-3/TRBV12-4; d_call: .; cdr3_aa: CASSPHPGNEQYF; cdr3_nt: TGTGCCAGCAGTCCCCACCCGGGGAACGAGCAGTACTTC
j_call: TRBJ2-1; clone_size: few; v_call: TRBV7-2; d_call: .; cdr3_aa: CASSLGPGDGQFF; cdr3_nt: TGTGCCAGCAGCTTAGGTCCCGGGGATGGGCAGTTCTTC
j_call: TRBJ2-7; clone_size: .; v_call: TRBV10-3; d_call: TRBD1; cdr3_aa: CAIRTTGTYEQYF; cdr3_nt: TGTGCCATCAGGACGACAGGGACCTACGAGCAGTACTTC
j_call: TRBJ1-2; clone_size: .; v_call: TRBV27; d_call: .; cdr3_aa: CASSSVGGFGSGYTF; cdr3_nt: TGTGCCAGCAGTTCCGTGGGGGGGTTCGGAAGTGGCTACACCTTC
j_call: TRBJ1-1; clone_size: many; v_call: TRBV6-1; d_call: TRBD1; cdr3_aa: CASKKSGTGNTEAFF; cdr3_nt: TGTGCCAGCAAGAAATCCGGGACAGGGAACACTGAAGCTTTCTTT
j_call: TRBJ1-5; clone_size: many; v_call: TRBV20-1; d_call: TRBD1; cdr3_aa: CSAGQGTQPQHF; cdr3_nt: TGCAGTGCCGGACAGGGTACGCAGCCCCAGCATTTT
j_call: TRBJ1-1; clone_size: few; v_call: TRBV6-1; d_call: .; cdr3_aa: CASDDRAEAFF; cdr3_nt: TGTGCCAGTGACGACAGAGCTGAAGCTTTCTTT
j_call: TRBJ2-2; clone_size: few; v_call: TRBV4-3; d_call: TRBD2; cdr3_aa: CASSHQASGRAHTGELFF; cdr3_nt: TGCGCCAGCAGCCATCAGGCTAGCGGGAGGGCACACACCGGGGAGCTGTTTTTT
j_call: TRBJ1-5; clone_size: many; v_call: TRBV20-1; d_call: .; cdr3_aa: CSAREGIYSNQPQHF; cdr3_nt: TGCAGTGCTAGAGAAGGAATTTATAGCAATCAGCCCCAGCATTTT
j_call: TRBJ2-5; clone_size: many; v_call: TRBV2; d_call: .; cdr3_aa: CASSEPGRVRLETQYF; cdr3_nt: TGTGCCAGCAGTGAACCGGGCAGGGTTAGGTTGGAGACCCAGTACTTC
j_call: TRBJ2-5; clone_size: few; v_call: TRBV28; d_call: .; cdr3_aa: CASSHYRYQETQYF; cdr3_nt: TGTGCCAGCAGTCACTACAGGTACCAAGAGACCCAGTACTTC
j_call: TRBJ2-1; clone_size: .; v_call: TRBV11-1; d_call: .; cdr3_aa: CASSSYQWPDLSYNEQFF; cdr3_nt: TGTGCCAGCAGCTCCTACCAGTGGCCGGACCTCTCCTACAATGAGCAGTTCTTC
j_call: TRBJ2-2; clone_size: few; v_call: TRBV5-5; d_call: TRBD1; cdr3_aa: CASSSQGAPLGELFF; cdr3_nt: TGTGCCAGCAGCTCCCAGGGGGCTCCGCTCGGGGAGCTGTTTTTT
j_call: TRBJ2-7; clone_size: few; v_call: TRBV7-2; d_call: .; cdr3_aa: CASSTNGPYEQYF; cdr3_nt: TGTGCCAGCAGCACGAACGGGCCCTACGAGCAGTACTTC
j_call: TRBJ2-1; clone_size: few; v_call: TRBV5-6; d_call: .; cdr3_aa: CASSWTERNNEQFF; cdr3_nt: TGTGCCAGCAGTTGGACGGAAAGGAACAATGAGCAGTTCTTC
j_call: TRBJ2-2; clone_size: many; v_call: TRBV5-1; d_call: TRBD1; cdr3_aa: CASSWGQANTGELFF; cdr3_nt: TGCGCCAGCAGCTGGGGACAGGCCAACACCGGGGAGCTGTTTTTT
j_call: TRBJ2-5; clone_size: .; v_call: TRBV29-1; d_call: TRBD1; cdr3_aa: CSVEVGTGGRETQYF; cdr3_nt: TGCAGCGTTGAGGTTGGGACAGGGGGACGAGAGACCCAGTACTTC
j_call: TRBJ1-2; clone_size: .; v_call: TRBV5-1; d_call: TRBD1; cdr3_aa: CASSLVTGGGYTF; cdr3_nt: TGCGCCAGCAGCTTGGTTACAGGGGGTGGCTACACCTTC
j_call: TRBJ1-3; clone_size: once; v_call: TRBV18; d_call: .; cdr3_aa: CASSRDRGISGNTIYF; cdr3_nt: TGTGCCAGCTCCCGGGACCGCGGAATCTCTGGAAACACCATATATTTT
j_call: TRBJ2-1; clone_size: .; v_call: TRBV4-3; d_call: TRBD2; cdr3_aa: CASSQDSPGLAYNEQFF; cdr3_nt: TGCGCCAGCAGCCAAGATAGTCCGGGACTAGCCTACAATGAGCAGTTCTTC
j_call: TRBJ1-5; clone_size: .; v_call: TRBV20-1; d_call: TRBD1; cdr3_aa: CSARGTGDQPQHF; cdr3_nt: TGCAGTGCCCGGGGAACAGGGGATCAGCCCCAGCATTTT
j_call: TRBJ1-1; clone_size: many; v_call: TRBV28; d_call: .; cdr3_aa: CASRELNTEAFF; cdr3_nt: TGTGCCAGTAGAGAGCTTAACACTGAAGCTTTCTTT
j_call: TRBJ2-5; clone_size: .; v_call: TRBV20-1; d_call: TRBD2; cdr3_aa: CSASGRGLRETRYF; cdr3_nt: TGCAGTGCTAGCGGGAGGGGGTTGAGAGAGACCCGGTACTTC
j_call: TRBJ2-7; clone_size: many; v_call: TRBV5-6; d_call: .; cdr3_aa: CASSFRYSYEQYF; cdr3_nt: TGTGCCAGCAGCTTTAGATATTCCTACGAGCAGTACTTC
j_call: TRBJ2-1; clone_size: .; v_call: TRBV6-1; d_call: .; cdr3_aa: CASTLGTPEQFF; cdr3_nt: TGTGCCAGCACCCTAGGGACTCCTGAGCAGTTCTTC
j_call: TRBJ1-2; clone_size: many; v_call: TRBV4-3; d_call: .; cdr3_aa: CASSQSSGRIDYGYTF; cdr3_nt: TGCGCCAGCAGCCAAAGTTCGGGGAGAATTGACTATGGCTACACCTTC
j_call: TRBJ2-2; clone_size: few; v_call: TRBV5-5; d_call: .; cdr3_aa: CASIGGGNTGELFF; cdr3_nt: TGTGCCAGCATCGGAGGGGGGAACACCGGGGAGCTGTTTTTT
j_call: TRBJ2-6; clone_size: many; v_call: TRBV5-6; d_call: .; cdr3_aa: CASSLTLISGANVLTF; cdr3_nt: TGTGCCAGCAGTCTGACACTGATCTCTGGGGCCAACGTCCTGACTTTC
j_call: TRBJ1-1; clone_size: few; v_call: TRBV12-3/TRBV12-4; d_call: .; cdr3_aa: CASSPGVLGTEAFF; cdr3_nt: TGTGCCAGCAGTCCGGGGGTTTTGGGCACTGAAGCTTTCTTT
j_call: TRBJ1-2; clone_size: .; v_call: TRBV6-1; d_call: .; cdr3_aa: CASSERRQGGGYTF; cdr3_nt: TGTGCCAGCAGTGAACGACGGCAGGGAGGTGGCTACACCTTC